This paragraph reports one T cell receptor (beta chain). This sample was included in a study of blood T cell repertoires in COVID-19. TCRdb's table, derived via immunoSEQ multiplex PCR, lists solely in-frame clones and lacks some. The table includes 200,000 to 250,000 clones, under 90% detected once. The CDR3 covers 15 residues. CDR1 and CDR2 (germline): SGDLS, YYNGEE. Trimming removed 0 bases from V and 5 bases from J; junction bases left unmatched: 6. The receptor was isolated from a woman aged 50 to 65 with acute COVID-19. The chain combines TRBV9 with TRBJ2-5, with 8 bases matching TRBD1. The sample comprised PBMCs or T cells enriched from blood (not recorded which). CDR3 sequence reads: CASSVGTGFEETQYF. CDR3 sequence (DNA): TGTGCCAGCAGCGTAGGGACAGGGTTTGAGGAGACCCAGTACTTC.